This T cell receptor beta chain was sequenced during a study of shared clonotypes between healthy human individuals. For the study at large: Ranging from 18 to 49 in age, donors were two women and three men.

The table lists this clone with many counts. Other DNA sequences in this specimen translate into the identical CDR3. TCRdb keeps only in-frame clones here, not all; method: immunoSEQ multiplex PCR. This sample has hundreds of thousands of clones, with 73% found just once. This CDR3 has 12 residues. Germline V CDR1 and CDR2: SGHVS, FQNEAQ. Trimming pared 1 base from V and 6 bases from J, leaving 4 bases between. The clonotype originates from a young woman in good health. The genes are TRBV7-8 and TRBJ1-5; no firm D call. The specimen sequenced was memory CD4+ T cells sorted from blood. Subset of the sample: CD45RA-negative fraction. The CDR3 bases are TGTGCCAGCAGCTTAGAGTCTCAGCCCCAGCATTTT. Its protein product is CASSLESQPQHF.